Reported below is one TCR beta chain. The antigen is unknown. The data originate from a study of CD8 T cells in Susac syndrome. Study-level points and caveats: The study acknowledged a relatively small number of individuals in its TCR sequencing and HLA analysis.

RNA totalling 0.5 to 1 ug underwent reverse transcription with random hexamers. Across 54 Vbeta and 13 Jbeta, immunoSEQ multiplex PCR amplified TCR beta CDR3. MiXCR, run by TCRdb on the immunoSEQ multiplex PCR reads, gives a single entry per CDR3 protein. The sample yields more than 100,000 distinct CDR3 sequences, just over 95% seen once. TCR beta sequencing was performed on blood CD8+ and CD4+ T cells. All included Susac syndrome patients satisfied recently defined diagnostic criteria for definite or probable disease. There are 13 residues in the CDR3. V trimming: 7 bases; J trimming: 5 bases; junction bases outside the gene matches: 6. CDR1 and CDR2 from the germline V gene are LNHDA and SQIVND (reference sequence).

The chain recombines TRBV19 with TRBJ1-1, with 8 bases lining up with TRBD1. Material: CD4+ T cells from PBMCs. The sequence came from a human donor with Susac syndrome. This CDR3 reads CASNNRGSTEAFF. The CDR3 region has the DNA TGTGCCAGTAACAACAGGGGGTCGACTGAAGCTTTCTTT.